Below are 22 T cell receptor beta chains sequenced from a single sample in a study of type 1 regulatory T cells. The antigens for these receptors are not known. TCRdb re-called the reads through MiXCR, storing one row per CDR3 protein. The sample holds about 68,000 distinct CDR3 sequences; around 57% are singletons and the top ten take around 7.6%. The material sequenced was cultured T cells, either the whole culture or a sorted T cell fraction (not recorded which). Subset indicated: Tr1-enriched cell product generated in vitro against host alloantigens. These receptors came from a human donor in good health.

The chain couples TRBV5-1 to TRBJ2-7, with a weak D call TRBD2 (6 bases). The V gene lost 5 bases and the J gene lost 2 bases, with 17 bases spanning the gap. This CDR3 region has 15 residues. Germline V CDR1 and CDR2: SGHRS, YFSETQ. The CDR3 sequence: CASSGLRDLTYEQYF. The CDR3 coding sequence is TGCGCCAGCAGTGGATTGCGGGACTTGACCTACGAGCAGTACTTC.

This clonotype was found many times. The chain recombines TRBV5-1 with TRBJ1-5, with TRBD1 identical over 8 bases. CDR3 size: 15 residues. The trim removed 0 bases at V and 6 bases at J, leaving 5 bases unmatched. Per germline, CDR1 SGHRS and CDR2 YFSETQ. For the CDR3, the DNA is TGCGCCAGCAGCTTGGGGACAGGGCTGGGTCAGCCCCAGCATTTT. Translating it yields CASSLGTGLGQPQHF.

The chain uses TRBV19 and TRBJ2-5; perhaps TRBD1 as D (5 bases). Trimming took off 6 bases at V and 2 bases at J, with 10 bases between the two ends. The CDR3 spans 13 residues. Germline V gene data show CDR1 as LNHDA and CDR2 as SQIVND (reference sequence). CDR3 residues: CASRRQRQETQYF. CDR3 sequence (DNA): TGTGCCAGTAGACGACAGAGACAAGAGACCCAGTACTTC.

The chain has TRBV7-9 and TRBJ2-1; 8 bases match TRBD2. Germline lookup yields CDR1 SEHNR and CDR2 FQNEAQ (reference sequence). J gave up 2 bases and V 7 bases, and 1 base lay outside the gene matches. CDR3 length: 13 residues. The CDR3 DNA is TGTGCCAGCATAGCGGGGACCTACAATGAGCAGTTCTTC. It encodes CASIAGTYNEQFF. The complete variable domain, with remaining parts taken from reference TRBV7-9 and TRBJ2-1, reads DTGVSQNPRHKITKRGQNVTFRCDPISEHNRLYWYRQTLGQGPEFLTYFQNEAQLEKSRLLSDRFSAERPKGSFSTLEIQRTEQGDSAMYLCASIAGTYNEQFFGPGTRLTVL.

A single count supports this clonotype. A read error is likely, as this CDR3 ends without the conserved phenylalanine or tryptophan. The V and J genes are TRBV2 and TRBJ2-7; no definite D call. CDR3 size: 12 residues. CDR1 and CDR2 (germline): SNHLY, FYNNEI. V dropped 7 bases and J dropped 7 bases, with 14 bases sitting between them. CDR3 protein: CASTVGMGEQYL. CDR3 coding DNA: TGTGCCAGCACCGTCGGAATGGGGGAGCAGTACCTC.

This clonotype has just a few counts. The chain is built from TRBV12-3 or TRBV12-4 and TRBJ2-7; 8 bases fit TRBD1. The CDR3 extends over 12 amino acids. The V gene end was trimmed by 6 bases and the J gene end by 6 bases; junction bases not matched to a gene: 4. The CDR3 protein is CASSKGQGEQYF. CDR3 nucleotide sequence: TGTGCCAGCAGCAAAGGACAGGGCGAGCAGTACTTC.

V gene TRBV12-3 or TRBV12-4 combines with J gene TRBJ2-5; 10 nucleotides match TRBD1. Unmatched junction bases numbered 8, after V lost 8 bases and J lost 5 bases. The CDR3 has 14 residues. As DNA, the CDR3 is TGTGCCAGCCGACAGGACAGGGGGATCGAGACCCAGTACTTC. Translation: CASRQDRGIETQYF.

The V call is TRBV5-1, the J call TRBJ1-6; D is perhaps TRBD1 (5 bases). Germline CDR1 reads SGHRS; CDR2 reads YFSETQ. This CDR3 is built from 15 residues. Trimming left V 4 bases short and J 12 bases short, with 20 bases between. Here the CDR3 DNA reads TGCGCCAGCAGCCAAGACAGACTACCTGGGGAACCCCTCCACTTT. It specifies CASSQDRLPGEPLHF. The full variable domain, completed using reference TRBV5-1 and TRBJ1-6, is KAGVTQTPRYLIKTRGQQVTLSCSPISGHRSVSWYQQTPGQGLQFLFEYFSETQRNKGNFPGRFSGRQFSNSRSEMNVSTLELGDSALYLCASSQDRLPGEPLHFGNGTRLTVT.

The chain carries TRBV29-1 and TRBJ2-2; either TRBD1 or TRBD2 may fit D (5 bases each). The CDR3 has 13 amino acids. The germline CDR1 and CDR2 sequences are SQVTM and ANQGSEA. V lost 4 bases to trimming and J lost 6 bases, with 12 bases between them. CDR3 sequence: CSVAYGGSGELFF. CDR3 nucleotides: TGCAGCGTTGCCTATGGGGGATCCGGGGAGCTGTTTTTT.

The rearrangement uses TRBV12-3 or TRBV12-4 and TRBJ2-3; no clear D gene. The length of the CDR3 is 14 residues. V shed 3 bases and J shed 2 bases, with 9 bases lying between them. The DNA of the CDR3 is TGTGCCAGCAGTTTTCTTGGAGTCACAGATACGCAGTATTTT. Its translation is CASSFLGVTDTQYF.

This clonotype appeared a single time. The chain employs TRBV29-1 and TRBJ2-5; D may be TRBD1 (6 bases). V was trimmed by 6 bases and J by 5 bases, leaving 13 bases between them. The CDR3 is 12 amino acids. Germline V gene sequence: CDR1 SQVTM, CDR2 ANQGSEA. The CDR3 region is CSVTGTRETQYF. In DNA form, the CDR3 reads TGCAGCGTCACCGGGACACGGGAGACCCAGTACTTC.

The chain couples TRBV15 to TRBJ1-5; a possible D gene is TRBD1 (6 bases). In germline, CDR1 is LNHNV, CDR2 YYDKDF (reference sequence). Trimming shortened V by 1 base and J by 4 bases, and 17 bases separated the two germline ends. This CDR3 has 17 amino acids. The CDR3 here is CATSRAQGHRGNQPQHF. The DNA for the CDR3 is TGTGCCACCAGCAGAGCACAGGGCCATAGGGGTAATCAGCCCCAGCATTTT. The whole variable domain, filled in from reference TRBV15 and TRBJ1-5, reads DAMVIQNPRYQVTQFGKPVTLSCSQTLNHNVMYWYQQKSSQAPKLLFHYYDKDFNNEADTPDNFQSRRPNTSFCFLDIRSPGLGDTAMYLCATSRAQGHRGNQPQHFGDGTRLSIL.

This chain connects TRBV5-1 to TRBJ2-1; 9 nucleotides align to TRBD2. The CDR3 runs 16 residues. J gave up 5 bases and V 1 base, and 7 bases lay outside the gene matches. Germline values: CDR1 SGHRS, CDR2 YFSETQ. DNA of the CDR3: TGCGCCAGCAGCTTGTGGGCTAGCGGGGCTCACAATGAGCAGTTCTTC. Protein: CASSLWASGAHNEQFF.

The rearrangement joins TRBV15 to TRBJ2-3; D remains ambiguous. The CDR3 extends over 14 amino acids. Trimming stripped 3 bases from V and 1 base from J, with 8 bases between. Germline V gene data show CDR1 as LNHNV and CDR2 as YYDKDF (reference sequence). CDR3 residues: CATSSLLGTDTQYF. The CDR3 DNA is TGTGCCACCAGCAGTCTTTTGGGCACAGATACGCAGTATTTT.

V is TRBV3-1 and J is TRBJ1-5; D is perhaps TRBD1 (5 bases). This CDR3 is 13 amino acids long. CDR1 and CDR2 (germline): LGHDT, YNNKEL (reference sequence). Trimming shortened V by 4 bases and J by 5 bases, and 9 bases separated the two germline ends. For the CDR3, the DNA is TGTGCCAGCAGCCGGTCGGGGGATCAGCCCCAGCATTTT. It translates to CASSRSGDQPQHF.

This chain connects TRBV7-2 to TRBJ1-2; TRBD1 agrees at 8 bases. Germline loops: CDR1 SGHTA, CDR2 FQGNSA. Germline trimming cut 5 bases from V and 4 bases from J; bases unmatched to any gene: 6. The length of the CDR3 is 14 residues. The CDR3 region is CASSISTGGYGYTF. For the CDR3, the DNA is TGTGCCAGCAGCATATCCACAGGGGGCTATGGCTACACCTTC.

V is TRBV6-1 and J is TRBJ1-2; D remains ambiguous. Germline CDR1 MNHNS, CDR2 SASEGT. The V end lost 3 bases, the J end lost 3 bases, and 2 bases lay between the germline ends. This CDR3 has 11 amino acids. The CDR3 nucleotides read TGTGCCAGCAGTGACCACTATGGCTACACCTTC. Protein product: CASSDHYGYTF.

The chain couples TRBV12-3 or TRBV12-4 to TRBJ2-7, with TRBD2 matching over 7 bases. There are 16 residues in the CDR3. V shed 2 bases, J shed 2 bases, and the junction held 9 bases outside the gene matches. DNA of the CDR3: TGTGCCAGCAGTTTACTACAGGTAGCGGGTGCCTACGAGCAGTACTTC. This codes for CASSLLQVAGAYEQYF.

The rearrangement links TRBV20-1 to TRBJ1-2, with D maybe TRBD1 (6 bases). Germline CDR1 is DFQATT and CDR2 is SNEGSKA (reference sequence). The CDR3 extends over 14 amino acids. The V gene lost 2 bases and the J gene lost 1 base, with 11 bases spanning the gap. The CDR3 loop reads CSARYRAGNYGYTF. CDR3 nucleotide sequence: TGCAGTGCTAGATACAGGGCCGGTAACTATGGCTACACCTTC.

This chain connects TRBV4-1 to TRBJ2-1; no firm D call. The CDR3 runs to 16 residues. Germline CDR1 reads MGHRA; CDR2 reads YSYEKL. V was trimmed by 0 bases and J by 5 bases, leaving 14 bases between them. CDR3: CASSQDDLVRNNEQFF. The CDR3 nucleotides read TGCGCCAGCAGCCAAGATGACCTAGTTAGAAACAATGAGCAGTTCTTC.

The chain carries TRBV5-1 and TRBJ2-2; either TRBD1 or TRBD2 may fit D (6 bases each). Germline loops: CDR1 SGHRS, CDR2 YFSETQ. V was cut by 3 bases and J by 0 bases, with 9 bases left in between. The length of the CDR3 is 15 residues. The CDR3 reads CASSSEGANTGELFF. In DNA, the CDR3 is TGCGCCAGCAGCTCGGAGGGGGCGAACACCGGGGAGCTGTTTTTT.

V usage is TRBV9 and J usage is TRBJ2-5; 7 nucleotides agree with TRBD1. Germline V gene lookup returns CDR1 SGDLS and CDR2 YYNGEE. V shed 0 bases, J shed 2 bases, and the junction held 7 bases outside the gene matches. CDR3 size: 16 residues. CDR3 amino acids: CASSVAGWGQQETQYF. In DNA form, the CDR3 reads TGTGCCAGCAGCGTAGCTGGTTGGGGACAGCAAGAGACCCAGTACTTC. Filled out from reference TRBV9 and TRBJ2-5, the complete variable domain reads DSGVTQTPKHLITATGQRVTLRCSPRSGDLSVYWYQQSLDQGLQFLIQYYNGEERAKGNILERFSAQQFPDLHSELNLSSLELGDSALYFCASSVAGWGQQETQYFGPGTRLLVL.